This TCR beta chain was identified during a study of T cell responses to AZD1222 COVID-19 vaccine. The table came from immunoSEQ multiplex PCR; TCRdb's copy has only in-frame clones and leaves some out. The table includes about 160,000 clones, 91% detected once. The input for sequencing was peripheral blood, taken 28 days after the second AZD1222 dose. The TCR sequence derives from an adult who received the AZD1222 COVID-19 vaccine.

The DNA of the CDR3 is TGTGCCAGCAGCGCAGGACAGGGGAACAATTCACCCCTCCACTTT. As protein: CASSAGQGNNSPLHF. The V call is TRBV7-9, the J call TRBJ1-6, with 9 bases aligning to TRBD1. CDR1 and CDR2 from the germline V gene are SEHNR and FQNEAQ (reference sequence). This CDR3 is 15 amino acids long. Losses at the gene ends were 5 bases for V and 7 bases for J; bases not matched to a gene: 6.